Below are 20 T cell receptor beta chains sequenced from a single sample in a study of immune evolution from preneoplasia to lung adenocarcinoma. Using immunoSEQ multiplex PCR, the repertoire was profiled, and TCRdb retains in-frame clones only, with some absent. The repertoire holds roughly 3,700 clones, with about 75% as singletons. Sequencing was done on a sample of FFPE minimally invasive lung adenocarcinoma tissue. The receptors were sampled from a person aged 55-79 years with lung adenocarcinoma.

The chain links TRBV6-4 to TRBJ2-1, with D hard to call. The germline V gene has CDR1 MRHNA and CDR2 SNTAGT. The CDR3 is 14 residues long. Trimming cost V 3 bases and J 0 bases, with 6 bases left between them. CDR3 DNA: TGTGCCAGCAGTGAACAGAGCTCCTACAATGAGCAGTTCTTC. Translation gives CASSEQSSYNEQFF.

The chain uses TRBV5-4 and TRBJ2-1, with a possible D match to TRBD1 (7 bases). The V end lost 4 bases, the J end lost 7 bases, and 15 bases lay between the germline ends. Germline V gene data show CDR1 as SGHNT and CDR2 as YYREEE (reference sequence). The CDR3 is 14 residues long. CDR3 coding DNA: TGTGCCAGCAGCCCAGTACAGGGGAGGAATGAGCAGTTCTTC. Protein product: CASSPVQGRNEQFF.

In this sample, this clone turned up once. The rearrangement links TRBV19 to TRBJ2-2; D is unresolved. The CDR3 extends over 13 amino acids. Germline V lookup: CDR1 LNHDA, CDR2 SQIVND (reference sequence). Between the trimmed V and J ends, which lost 5 bases and 3 bases, there was a span of 7 bases. The DNA for the CDR3 is TGTGCCAGTAGTTTTGCATACACCGGGGAGCTGTTTTTT. Its translation is CASSFAYTGELFF.

The chain joins TRBV29-1 to TRBJ2-1; D is unresolved. There are 12 residues in the CDR3. V was pared by 6 bases and J by 9 bases, with 15 bases between. Germline CDR1 and CDR2: SQVTM and ANQGSEA. CDR3 sequence: CSVALLGGEQFF. CDR3 nucleotide sequence: TGCAGCGTGGCACTACTGGGCGGTGAGCAGTTCTTC.

The V gene is TRBV29-1, the J gene TRBJ1-1, with D maybe TRBD1 (5 bases). The CDR3 sequence is 13 residues long. Trimming shortened V by 4 bases and J by 3 bases, and 12 bases separated the two germline ends. In germline, CDR1 is SQVTM, CDR2 ANQGSEA. The CDR3 region has the DNA TGCAGCGTTGCGGGGGTATTATACACTGAAGCTTTCTTT. Protein sequence: CSVAGVLYTEAFF.

This clone was recorded once. CDR3 in amino acids: CASSSDKTYEQYF. The CDR3, as DNA: TGTGCCAGCAGCTCGGACAAAACCTACGAGCAGTACTTC. The rearrangement joins TRBV7-6 to TRBJ2-7, with a possible D match to TRBD1 (5 bases). Germline loops: CDR1 SGHVS, CDR2 FNYEAQ. This CDR3 has 13 amino acids. Trimming took off 4 bases at V and 2 bases at J, with 9 bases between the two ends.

The gene calls are TRBV15 and TRBJ2-2; 10 bases are shared with TRBD1. There are 14 residues in the CDR3. From germline, CDR1 is LNHNV and CDR2 YYDKDF (reference sequence). J lost 5 bases, V lost 9 bases, and 6 bases had no gene match. This CDR3 is CATRTGGKTGELFF. The CDR3 nucleotides are TGTGCCACGAGGACAGGGGGAAAGACCGGGGAGCTGTTTTTT.

The chain combines TRBV11-2 with TRBJ1-1, with TRBD1 matching 9 bases. Germline CDR1 is SGHAT and CDR2 is FQNNGV. This CDR3 region has 14 residues. J was trimmed by 5 bases and V by 6 bases; bases with no gene match: 7. The CDR3 region is CASRSGQGRTEAFF. The CDR3 region has the DNA TGTGCCAGCAGGTCGGGACAGGGCCGTACTGAAGCTTTCTTT.

This chain uses TRBV6-5 with TRBJ2-3; TRBD1 aligns across 7 bases. J gave up 1 base and V 10 bases, and 2 bases lay outside the gene matches. The CDR3 covers 12 residues. Germline V gene lookup returns CDR1 MNHEY and CDR2 SVGAGI. CDR3 sequence (DNA): TGTGCCACCGGACAGGGCACAGATACGCAGTATTTT. As protein: CATGQGTDTQYF.

The chain has TRBV25-1 and TRBJ1-5, with D unresolved. This CDR3 region has 13 residues. V gave up 1 base and J gave up 4 bases, with 5 bases separating them. The germline gives CDR1 MGHDK, CDR2 SYGVNS. The CDR3 DNA is TGTGCCAGCAGTGAATTTGGGAATCAGCCCCAGCATTTT. Translated, it gives CASSEFGNQPQHF. The full variable domain, in which reference TRBV25-1 and TRBJ1-5 provide the parts outside the CDR3, is EADIYQTPRYLVIGTGKKITLECSQTMGHDKMYWYQQDPGMELHLIHYSYGVNSTEKGDLSSESTVSRIRTEHFPLTLESARPSHTSQYLCASSEFGNQPQHFGDGTRLSIL.

The chain carries TRBV5-1 and TRBJ2-7; 9 nucleotides match TRBD1. The CDR3 consists of 16 residues. Germline-derived CDR1 and CDR2 are SGHRS and YFSETQ. J lost 4 bases, V lost 0 bases, and 8 bases had no gene match. The CDR3 DNA reads as TGCGCCAGCAGCTTGGGGGGACAGGGACCCTCATACGAGCAGTACTTC. This translates into CASSLGGQGPSYEQYF.

The chain is built from TRBV28 and TRBJ2-2, with 12 bases lining up with TRBD2. The CDR3 contains 15 residues. V was clipped by 2 bases and J by 7 bases; unmatched bases: 2. CDR1 is MDHEN and CDR2 is SYDVKM in the germline V gene. CDR3 in DNA: TGTGCCAGCAGTTTAGAGACTAGCGGGAGCGGGGAGCTGTTTTTT. It encodes CASSLETSGSGELFF.

This clone was detected only a few times. This chain connects TRBV29-1 to TRBJ2-7, with TRBD1 matching 7 bases. The V gene end was trimmed by 0 bases and the J gene end by 3 bases; junction bases not matched to a gene: 2. The germline V gene encodes CDR1 SQVTM and CDR2 ANQGSEA. The length of the CDR3 is 13 residues. The CDR3 loop is CSVEDRTGYEQYF. CDR3 DNA sequence: TGCAGCGTTGAAGATAGGACAGGCTACGAGCAGTACTTC.

The J gene is TRBJ1-5, the V gene TRBV27, with D possibly being TRBD1 (6 bases). There are 15 residues in the CDR3. The ends were cut back, 0 bases at V and 3 bases at J, with 9 bases in the middle. Germline values: CDR1 MNHEY, CDR2 SMNVEV (reference sequence). The DNA of the CDR3 is TGTGCCAGCAGTTTATCTGGACAGCCCAATCAGCCCCAGCATTTT. This sequence encodes CASSLSGQPNQPQHF.

About this clone itself: The same CDR3 can be traced to other DNA sequences in this sample. The rearrangement uses TRBV5-1 and TRBJ1-4; a possible D gene is TRBD1 (5 bases). The CDR3 length is 14 residues. Trimming shortened V by 0 bases and J by 4 bases, and 7 bases separated the two germline ends. Germline CDR1 reads SGHRS; CDR2 reads YFSETQ. CDR3 sequence reads: CASSLAQGNEKLFF. CDR3 nucleotide sequence: TGCGCCAGCAGCTTGGCCCAGGGTAATGAAAAACTGTTTTTT. Full variable domain (outside the CDR3, taken from reference TRBV5-1 and TRBJ1-4): KAGVTQTPRYLIKTRGQQVTLSCSPISGHRSVSWYQQTPGQGLQFLFEYFSETQRNKGNFPGRFSGRQFSNSRSEMNVSTLELGDSALYLCASSLAQGNEKLFFGSGTQLSVL.

The chain is built from TRBV19 and TRBJ2-1; tentative D call: TRBD2 (6 bases). The CDR3 covers 15 residues. Germline V gene data show CDR1 as LNHDA and CDR2 as SQIVND (reference sequence). Deletions cut 6 bases from V and 4 bases from J, with 16 bases between. The CDR3: CASRAGTGWYNEQFF. CDR3 bases: TGTGCCAGTAGGGCCGGGACTGGCTGGTACAATGAGCAGTTCTTC. Complete variable domain (other parts from reference TRBV19 and TRBJ2-1): DGGITQSPKYLFRKEGQNVTLSCEQNLNHDAMYWYRQDPGQGLRLIYYSQIVNDFQKGDIAEGYSVSREKKESFPLTVTSAQKNPTAFYLCASRAGTGWYNEQFFGPGTRLTVL.

In this sample, this clone turned up a few times. The J gene is TRBJ1-1, the V gene TRBV4-1; the D is unclear. V was clipped by 10 bases and J by 1 base, with 7 bases between them. Per germline, CDR1 MGHRA and CDR2 YSYEKL. This CDR3 has 11 residues. CDR3 in DNA: TGCGCCACCAGGTGGAACACTGAAGCTTTCTTT. It specifies CATRWNTEAFF.

Regarding this clone: The junction does not match germline at one end; this may be a read error. V usage is TRBV7-7 and J usage is TRBJ2-1, with 7 nucleotides matching TRBD2. CDR1 is SSHAT, CDR2 FNYEAQ, per germline (reference sequence). The CDR3 covers 15 residues. CDR3 DNA sequence: TGTGCTAGCAGCATCGAAGCGGGGTCCTACAATGAGCAGTTCTTC. Protein sequence: CASSIEAGSYNEQFF.

The chain has TRBV27 and TRBJ2-7, with 7 nucleotides matching TRBD2. The germline CDR1 and CDR2 sequences are MNHEY and SMNVEV (reference sequence). This CDR3 spans 14 amino acids. The trim removed 1 base at V and 3 bases at J, leaving 3 bases unmatched. In DNA form, the CDR3 reads TGTGCCAGCAGTTTATACAGCGGGAACTACGAGCAGTACTTC. It is translated as CASSLYSGNYEQYF.

This chain connects TRBV6-1 to TRBJ2-3; 8 bases are shared with TRBD2. The CDR3 consists of 14 residues. Germline-derived CDR1 and CDR2 are MNHNS and SASEGT. The V segment lost 11 bases and the J segment 4 bases; nucleotides outside the gene matches: 11. The CDR3 sequence: CAGSYGGAADTQYF. The CDR3 nucleotides read TGTGCCGGTTCATACGGGGGGGCAGCAGATACGCAGTATTTT.